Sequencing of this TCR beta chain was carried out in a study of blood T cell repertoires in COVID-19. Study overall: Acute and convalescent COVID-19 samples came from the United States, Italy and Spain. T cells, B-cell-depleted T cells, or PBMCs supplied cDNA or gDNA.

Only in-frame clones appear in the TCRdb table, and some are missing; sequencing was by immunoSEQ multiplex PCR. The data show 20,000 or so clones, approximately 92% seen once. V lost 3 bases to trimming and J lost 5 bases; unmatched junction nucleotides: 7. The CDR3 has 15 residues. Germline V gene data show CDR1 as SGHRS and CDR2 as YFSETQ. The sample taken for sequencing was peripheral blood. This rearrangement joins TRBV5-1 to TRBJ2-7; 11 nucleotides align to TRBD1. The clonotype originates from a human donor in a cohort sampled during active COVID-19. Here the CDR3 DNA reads TGCGCCAGCAGCTCCCAGGGACAGGGGGGCCACGAGCAGTACTTC. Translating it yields CASSSQGQGGHEQYF.